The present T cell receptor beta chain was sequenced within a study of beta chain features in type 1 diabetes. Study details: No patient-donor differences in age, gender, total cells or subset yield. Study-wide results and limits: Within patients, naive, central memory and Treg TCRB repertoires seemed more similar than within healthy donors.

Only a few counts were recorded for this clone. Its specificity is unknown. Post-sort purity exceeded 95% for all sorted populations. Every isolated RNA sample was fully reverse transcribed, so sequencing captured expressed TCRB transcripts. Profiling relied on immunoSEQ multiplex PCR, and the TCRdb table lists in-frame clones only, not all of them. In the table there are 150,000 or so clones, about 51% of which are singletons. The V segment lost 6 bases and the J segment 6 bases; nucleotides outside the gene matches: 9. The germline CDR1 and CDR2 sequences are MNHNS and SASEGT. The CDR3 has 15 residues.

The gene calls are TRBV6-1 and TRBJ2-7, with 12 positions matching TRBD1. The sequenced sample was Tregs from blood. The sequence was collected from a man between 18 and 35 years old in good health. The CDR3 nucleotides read TGTGCCAGCAGGGATGTGGGACAGGGGGCGAGCGAGCAGTACTTC. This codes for CASRDVGQGASEQYF.